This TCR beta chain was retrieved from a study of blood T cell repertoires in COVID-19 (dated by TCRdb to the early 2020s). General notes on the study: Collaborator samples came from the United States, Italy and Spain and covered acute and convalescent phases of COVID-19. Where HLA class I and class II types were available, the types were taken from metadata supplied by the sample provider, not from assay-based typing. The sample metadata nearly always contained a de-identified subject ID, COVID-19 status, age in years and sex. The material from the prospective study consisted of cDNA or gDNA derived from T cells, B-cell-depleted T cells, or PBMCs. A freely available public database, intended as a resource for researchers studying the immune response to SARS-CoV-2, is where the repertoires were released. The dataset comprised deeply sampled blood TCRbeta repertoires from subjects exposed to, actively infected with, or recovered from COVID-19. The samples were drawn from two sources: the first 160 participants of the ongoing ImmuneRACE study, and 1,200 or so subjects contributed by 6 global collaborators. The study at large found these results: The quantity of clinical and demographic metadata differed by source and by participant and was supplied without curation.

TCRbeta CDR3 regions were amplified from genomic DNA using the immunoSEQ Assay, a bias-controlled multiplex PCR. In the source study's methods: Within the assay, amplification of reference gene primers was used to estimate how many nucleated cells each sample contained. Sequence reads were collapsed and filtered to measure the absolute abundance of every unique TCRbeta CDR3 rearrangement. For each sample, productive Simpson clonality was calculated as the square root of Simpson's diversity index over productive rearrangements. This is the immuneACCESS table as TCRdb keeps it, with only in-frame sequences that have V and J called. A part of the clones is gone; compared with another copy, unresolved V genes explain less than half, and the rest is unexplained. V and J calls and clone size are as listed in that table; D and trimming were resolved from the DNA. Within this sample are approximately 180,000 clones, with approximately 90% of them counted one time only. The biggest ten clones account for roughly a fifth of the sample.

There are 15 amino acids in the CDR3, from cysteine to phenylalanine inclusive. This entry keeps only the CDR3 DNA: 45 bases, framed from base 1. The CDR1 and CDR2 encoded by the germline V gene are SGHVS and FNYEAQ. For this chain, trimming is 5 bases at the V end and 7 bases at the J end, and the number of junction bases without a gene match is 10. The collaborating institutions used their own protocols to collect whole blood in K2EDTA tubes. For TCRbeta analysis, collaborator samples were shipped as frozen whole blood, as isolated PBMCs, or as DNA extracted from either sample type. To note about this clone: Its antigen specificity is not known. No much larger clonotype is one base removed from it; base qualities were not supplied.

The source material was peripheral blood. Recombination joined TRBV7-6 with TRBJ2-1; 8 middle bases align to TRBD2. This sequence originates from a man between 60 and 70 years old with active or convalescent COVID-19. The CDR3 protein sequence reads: CASSPRGGGKNEQFF. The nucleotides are TGTGCCAGCAGCCCACGGGGGGGCGGGAAGAATGAGCAGTTCTTC.